Sequencing of this TCR beta chain was carried out in a study of CD8+ T cells in alopecia areata. Study in general: A regimen of oral tofacitinib, 5 to 10 mg twice daily, was given to treated patients. Study findings and constraints: There were many expanded lesional clones persisting in scalp and blood during tofacitinib. Tofacitinib delivered significant drops in scalp clonality and in expanded CD8+ clones among the top 100.

Treatment here: oral pan-JAK inhibitor, 5-10 mg twice daily. Specimens obtained from alopecia areata patients comprised lesional scalp punch biopsies and peripheral blood. In this sample, this clone turned up a few times. Antigen specificity is unknown. This CDR3 comprises 15 residues. Germline loops: CDR1 MGHDK, CDR2 SYGVNS. After removal of 5 bases from V and 6 bases from J, the junction contained 9 bases not matched to a gene. RNA was isolated and reverse transcribed to cDNA, the sequencing template. TCRdb keeps only in-frame clones here, not all; method: immunoSEQ multiplex PCR. This sample has 150,000 to 200,000 clones, with 50% to 70% found just once.

The chain is built from TRBV25-1 and TRBJ2-2, with 7 bases lining up with TRBD2. Sample: CD4+ T cells sorted from blood, taken at week 4, from a patient treated with tofacitinib. The sequence came from a human donor with alopecia areata. Here the CDR3 DNA reads TGTGCCAGCAGTCAAGCGGGGCCCAAGTCCGGGGAGCTGTTTTTT. It encodes CASSQAGPKSGELFF.